Shown below are 14 T cell receptor beta chains from a single sample sequenced in a study of CD8 T cells in Susac syndrome. Reverse transcription of about 0.45 to 1 ug RNA used random hexamers. TCRdb itself ran the immunoSEQ multiplex PCR reads through MiXCR, one entry per CDR3 protein. The table shows approximately 180,000 distinct CDR3 sequences, with approximately 96% occurring only once. Sequenced: CD4+ T cells from PBMCs. All receptors come from a human donor with multiple sclerosis.

The chain is built from TRBV20-1 and TRBJ2-5; D is unresolved. Germline CDR1 and CDR2: DFQATT and SNEGSKA (reference sequence). Trimming removed 3 bases from V and 4 bases from J, with 15 bases in between. This CDR3 contains 14 residues. The CDR3 DNA is TGCAGTGCTAGTTCGGCGATCCAGAGAGAGACCCAGTACTTC. Amino acids: CSASSAIQRETQYF.

The CDR3 sequence: CSATAQTYEQYF. The DNA for the CDR3 is TGCAGTGCTACGGCTCAAACCTACGAGCAGTACTTC. The chain uses TRBV20-1 and TRBJ2-7; D gene uncertain. Germline assignment: CDR1 DFQATT and CDR2 SNEGSKA (reference sequence). The V gene lost 4 bases and the J gene lost 2 bases, with 9 bases spanning the gap. CDR3 length: 12 amino acids.

The chain couples TRBV30 to TRBJ1-2; D unresolved. This CDR3 has 12 residues. V shed 0 bases and J shed 8 bases, with 10 bases lying between them. Germline V lookup: CDR1 GTSNPN, CDR2 SVGIG (reference sequence). The CDR3 DNA sequence: TGTGCCTGGAGTGTACGCGTAAGAGGCTACACCTTC. This encodes CAWSVRVRGYTF. Drawing the rest from reference TRBV30 and TRBJ1-2, the complete variable domain is SQTIHQWPATLVQPVGSPLSLECTVEGTSNPNLYWYRQAAGRGLQLLFYSVGIGQISSEVPQNLSASRPQDRQFILSSKKLLLSDSGFYLCAWSVRVRGYTFGSGTRLTVV.

J is TRBJ2-7 and V is TRBV5-8; 9 nucleotides line up with TRBD1. CDR1 and CDR2 from the germline V gene are SGHTS and YDEGEE. CDR3 length equals 15 residues. V lost 1 base, J lost 3 bases, and 5 bases stayed unmatched. The CDR3 is CASSLPGQGLYEQYF. The CDR3 nucleotides are TGTGCCAGCAGCTTGCCGGGACAGGGCCTCTACGAGCAGTACTTC.

J is TRBJ2-1 and V is TRBV24-1, with D perhaps matching TRBD1 (7 bases). Germline V gene lookup returns CDR1 KGHDR and CDR2 SFDVKD. The length of the CDR3 is 16 residues. V lost 4 bases to trimming and J lost 4 bases, with 16 bases between them. The CDR3 spells CATSDPQGGKYNEQFF. For the CDR3, the DNA is TGTGCCACCAGTGACCCTCAGGGGGGCAAGTACAATGAGCAGTTCTTC.

This clonotype was seen once. This chain uses TRBV18 with TRBJ2-5; 11 bases are a match to TRBD2. This CDR3 contains 20 residues. CDR1 is KGHSH, CDR2 LQKENI, per germline. V lost 2 bases and J lost 2; bases outside the gene matches: 16. This CDR3 reads CASSPATGTSGFSGQETQYF. In DNA, the CDR3 is TGTGCCAGCTCACCAGCGACCGGGACTAGCGGTTTTTCAGGTCAAGAGACCCAGTACTTC.

The V call is TRBV30, the J call TRBJ2-3; tentatively, D is TRBD2 (5 bases). The germline CDR1 and CDR2 sequences are GTSNPN and SVGIG (reference sequence). Trimming pared 8 bases from V and 0 bases from J, leaving 9 bases between. The CDR3 runs 12 residues. In DNA form, the CDR3 reads TGTGCCGCCGAGCGGAGCACAGATACGCAGTATTTT. Amino acids: CAAERSTDTQYF.

The chain has TRBV29-1 and TRBJ2-2; tentatively, D is TRBD1 (6 bases). The CDR3 totals 16 residues. V was shortened by 8 bases and J by 5 bases, with 24 bases between the two germline ends. Germline V gene sequence: CDR1 SQVTM, CDR2 ANQGSEA. CDR3 loop: CSFKWDIIGGTGELFF. CDR3 DNA sequence: TGCAGCTTTAAGTGGGACATCATAGGGGGAACCGGGGAGCTGTTTTTT.

This clonotype was counted a few times. The CDR3 sequence is CSARPGGASYEQYF. DNA for the CDR3: TGCAGTGCTAGGCCAGGGGGCGCCTCCTACGAGCAGTACTTC. V and J are TRBV20-1 and TRBJ2-7, with TRBD1 matching 8 bases. Looked up from germline, CDR1 is DFQATT and CDR2 is SNEGSKA (reference sequence). The CDR3 length is 14 residues. J gave up 0 bases and V 3 bases, and 4 bases lay outside the gene matches.

The rearrangement links TRBV5-4 to TRBJ1-2; TRBD1 agrees at 9 bases. From germline, CDR1 is SGHNT and CDR2 YYREEE (reference sequence). V was pared by 4 bases and J by 7 bases, with 5 bases of the junction left unmatched. This CDR3 has 13 residues. The CDR3 reads CASSLGQGFGYTF. CDR3 bases: TGTGCCAGCAGCCTCGGACAGGGGTTTGGCTACACCTTC. Complete variable domain (other parts from reference TRBV5-4 and TRBJ1-2): ETGVTQSPTHLIKTRGQQVTLRCSSQSGHNTVSWYQQALGQGPQFIFQYYREEENGRGNFPPRFSGLQFPNYSSELNVNALELDDSALYLCASSLGQGFGYTFGSGTRLTVV.

V usage is TRBV25-1 and J usage is TRBJ2-7; D possibly matches TRBD1 or TRBD2 (5 bases each). This CDR3 has 14 residues. Trimming took off 7 bases at V and 3 bases at J, with 16 bases between the two ends. Germline V gene sequence: CDR1 MGHDK, CDR2 SYGVNS. The CDR3 reads CASMDAGTVYEQYF. CDR3 coding DNA: TGTGCCAGCATGGACGCCGGGACGGTCTACGAGCAGTACTTC.

The genes are TRBV12-3 or TRBV12-4 and TRBJ2-1; 14 bases map to TRBD2. The CDR3 spans 17 residues. The trim removed 4 bases at V and 6 bases at J, leaving 8 bases unmatched. The CDR3 spells CASSSGLAGGKGNEQFF. The CDR3 nucleotides are TGTGCCAGCAGTTCAGGACTAGCGGGGGGTAAAGGCAATGAGCAGTTCTTC.

This chain links TRBV30 with TRBJ2-7, with D uncertain. The CDR3 runs 12 residues. Germline V gene data show CDR1 as GTSNPN and CDR2 as SVGIG (reference sequence). Trimming pared 1 base from V and 3 bases from J, leaving 7 bases between. The CDR3 protein is CAWSGNIYEQYF. CDR3 nucleotide sequence: TGTGCCTGGAGTGGAAACATCTACGAGCAGTACTTC.

This chain connects TRBV20-1 to TRBJ1-1, with no clear D. The V and J ends lost 3 bases and 9 bases respectively, with 20 bases between them. The CDR3 loop spans 14 amino acids. Germline V gene data show CDR1 as DFQATT and CDR2 as SNEGSKA (reference sequence). CDR3 region: CSASSGRVFQKAFF. The CDR3 DNA sequence: TGCAGTGCTAGTTCGGGGAGGGTGTTCCAAAAAGCTTTCTTT.